One and the same sample provided the 14 T cell receptor beta chains below, sequenced in a study of blood T cell repertoires in COVID-19 (dated by TCRdb to 2020 to 2021). The library was built by means of the immunoSEQ multiplex PCR assay. The table was pulled from immuneACCESS by TCRdb, which kept in-frame rearrangements only. Such tables lose some clones; where checked, under half of the loss comes from unresolved V genes, and the rest has no known cause. This sample has 200,000 to 250,000 clones in its table, and 82% of those were observed once. Less than 4% of the sample is in the top ten clones. Material for sequencing was peripheral blood. All receptors derive from a woman aged 18-30 years with acute or convalescent COVID-19.

This rearrangement joins TRBV13 to TRBJ1-5; D remains unclear. Germline CDR1 PRHDT, CDR2 FYEKMQ (reference sequence). Deletions cut 2 bases from V and 6 bases from J, with 8 bases between. The CDR3 loop spans 13 amino acids. The CDR3 DNA reads as TGTGCCAGCAGCTTAAACGGGGTTCAGCCCCAGCATTTT. This encodes CASSLNGVQPQHF.

CDR3 in DNA: TGCGCCAGCAGCCCGTGGACTAGCGGGAGGCCAACCTCGGGGGGGAATGAGCAGTTCTTC. Translating it yields CASSPWTSGRPTSGGNEQFF. The gene calls are TRBV4-3 and TRBJ2-1; TRBD2 matches at 14 bases. Germline V gene data show CDR1 as LGHNA and CDR2 as YSLEER. This CDR3 is built from 20 residues. After removal of 4 bases from V and 7 bases from J, the junction contained 18 bases not matched to a gene.

This clone was found a few times. The chain is built from TRBV19 and TRBJ1-5; maybe TRBD1 (5 bases). This CDR3 has 15 amino acids. From germline, CDR1 is LNHDA and CDR2 SQIVND (reference sequence). V was shortened by 5 bases and J by 3 bases, with 14 bases between the two germline ends. The CDR3 spells CASSLSGGNNQPQHF. The CDR3, as DNA: TGTGCCAGTAGTCTTTCCGGGGGGAACAATCAGCCCCAGCATTTT. The full variable domain, with the rest looked up from reference TRBV19 and TRBJ1-5, is DGGITQSPKYLFRKEGQNVTLSCEQNLNHDAMYWYRQDPGQGLRLIYYSQIVNDFQKGDIAEGYSVSREKKESFPLTVTSAQKNPTAFYLCASSLSGGNNQPQHFGDGTRLSIL.

The sample holds one count of this clone. The chain uses TRBV12-5 and TRBJ2-5; weak D call: TRBD1 (6 bases). The germline V gene has CDR1 LGHNT and CDR2 FRNRAP. The CDR3 contains 16 residues. The V end was cut by 3 bases, the J end by 1 base, with 15 bases between. The CDR3 is CASGFFTGTSQETQYF. CDR3 sequence (DNA): TGTGCTAGTGGTTTCTTCACCGGGACATCCCAAGAGACCCAGTACTTC. The full variable domain, with the rest looked up from reference TRBV12-5 and TRBJ2-5, is DARVTQTPRHKVTEMGQEVTMRCQPILGHNTVFWYRQTMMQGLELLAYFRNRAPLDDSGMPKDRFSAEMPDATLATLKIQPSEPRDSAVYFCASGFFTGTSQETQYFGPGTRLLVL.

The chain carries TRBV29-1 and TRBJ1-1, with TRBD1 matching 10 bases. With 6 bases clipped from V and 6 bases from J, the junction kept 7 bases outside the gene matches. Germline V CDR1 and CDR2: SQVTM, ANQGSEA. The CDR3 loop spans 13 amino acids. CDR3 DNA sequence: TGCAGCGTAGATCCGGGACAGGGGCCTGAAGCTTTCTTT. Amino acids: CSVDPGQGPEAFF.

The rearrangement links TRBV9 to TRBJ2-1; D not resolved. The V gene's germline CDR1 is SGDLS and CDR2 YYNGEE. Trimming shortened V by 3 bases and J by 5 bases, and 6 bases separated the two germline ends. This CDR3 contains 12 residues. This chain's CDR3 is CASSARDNEQFF. CDR3 coding DNA: TGTGCCAGCAGCGCCCGGGACAATGAGCAGTTCTTC.

Only a few counts were recorded for this clone. The chain couples TRBV2 to TRBJ2-7; D remains unclear. This CDR3 comprises 14 residues. Germline values: CDR1 SNHLY, CDR2 FYNNEI. Trimming removed 6 bases from V and 4 bases from J, with 16 bases in between. CDR3 sequence reads: CASRDGIAEYEQYF. DNA for the CDR3: TGTGCCAGCAGGGATGGTATAGCTGAGTACGAGCAGTACTTC.

This clone has a single count. The rearrangement links TRBV28 to TRBJ2-7; 10 bases are a match to TRBD1. CDR1 MDHEN and CDR2 SYDVKM come from the germline V gene. The CDR3 extends over 15 amino acids. After removal of 4 bases from V and 6 bases from J, the junction contained 9 bases not matched to a gene. In DNA, the CDR3 is TGTGCCAGCAGTTCGACAGGGGGCAAGTTTGGCGAGCAGTACTTC. This codes for CASSSTGGKFGEQYF.

The chain carries TRBV6-2 or TRBV6-3 and TRBJ2-4, with 7 bases fitting TRBD1. The V gene end was trimmed by 7 bases and the J gene end by 7 bases; junction bases not matched to a gene: 7. This CDR3 spans 13 amino acids. Germline loops: CDR1 MNHEY, CDR2 SVGEGT. The CDR3 bases are TGTGCCAGCACCCCAGGGGGTTCGAACATTCAGTACTTC. It yields the protein CASTPGGSNIQYF.

The CDR3 here is CASSRSRYEQFF. In DNA form, the CDR3 reads TGTGCCAGCAGCCGGAGTAGGTATGAGCAGTTCTTC. V usage is TRBV7-2 and J usage is TRBJ2-1; D gene ambiguous. There are 12 residues in the CDR3. V dropped 5 bases and J dropped 8 bases, with 10 bases sitting between them. Germline CDR1 and CDR2: SGHTA and FQGNSA.

The V and J genes are TRBV30 and TRBJ1-2; TRBD1 is a possible D gene (5 bases). Germline assignment: CDR1 GTSNPN and CDR2 SVGIG (reference sequence). The ends were cut back, 6 bases at V and 2 bases at J, with 10 bases in the middle. The CDR3 contains 12 residues. This chain's CDR3 is CACPQGNYGYTF. The CDR3 bases are TGTGCCTGCCCGCAGGGAAACTATGGCTACACCTTC.

The V gene is TRBV27, the J gene TRBJ1-2; the D gene is possibly TRBD1 (6 bases). V dropped 5 bases and J dropped 4 bases, with 11 bases sitting between them. Germline V CDR1 and CDR2: MNHEY, SMNVEV (reference sequence). CDR3 size: 13 residues. The chain's CDR3 is CASSQDSSYGYTF. CDR3 bases: TGTGCCAGCAGTCAGGACAGTAGCTATGGCTACACCTTC.

V and J are TRBV14 and TRBJ1-1; unclear D gene. Germline loops: CDR1 SGHDN, CDR2 FVKESK. The CDR3 consists of 16 residues. V was shortened by 6 bases and J by 0 bases, with 17 bases between the two germline ends. In DNA, the CDR3 is TGTGCCAGCAGTCAGACTAGACTCATGATGAACACTGAAGCTTTCTTT. Amino acids: CASSQTRLMMNTEAFF. Variable domain in full (rest from reference TRBV14 and TRBJ1-1): EAGVTQFPSHSVIEKGQTVTLRCDPISGHDNLYWYRRVMGKEIKFLLHFVKESKQDESGMPNNRFLAERTGGTYSTLKVQPAELEDSGVYFCASSQTRLMMNTEAFFGQGTRLTVV.

The chain has TRBV11-1 and TRBJ2-7; possible D gene TRBD2, 6 bases. This CDR3 is 11 amino acids long. Trimming took 5 bases from V and 5 from J, leaving 7 bases between them. Germline CDR1 is SGHAT and CDR2 is FQDESV (reference sequence). The CDR3 loop reads CASSPGDEQYF. In nucleotides, the CDR3 is TGTGCCAGCAGCCCGGGGGACGAGCAGTACTTC.